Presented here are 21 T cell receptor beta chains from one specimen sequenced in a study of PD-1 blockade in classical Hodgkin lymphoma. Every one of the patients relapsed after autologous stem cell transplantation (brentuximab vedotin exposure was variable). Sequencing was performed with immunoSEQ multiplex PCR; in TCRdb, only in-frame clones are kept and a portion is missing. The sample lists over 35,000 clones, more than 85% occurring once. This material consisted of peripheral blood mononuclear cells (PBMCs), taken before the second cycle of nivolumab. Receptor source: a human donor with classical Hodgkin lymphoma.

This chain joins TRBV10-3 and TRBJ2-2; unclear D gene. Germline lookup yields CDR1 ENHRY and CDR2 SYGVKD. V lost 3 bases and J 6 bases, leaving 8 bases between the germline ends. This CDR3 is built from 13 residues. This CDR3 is CAISDLPSGELFF. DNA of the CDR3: TGTGCCATCAGTGACCTGCCGTCCGGGGAGCTGTTTTTT.

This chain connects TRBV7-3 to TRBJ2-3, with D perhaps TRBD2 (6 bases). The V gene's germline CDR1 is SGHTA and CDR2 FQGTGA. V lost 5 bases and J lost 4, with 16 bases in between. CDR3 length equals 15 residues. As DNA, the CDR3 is TGTGCCAGCAGCACTACTAGCCGTCAGGCAGATACGCAGTATTTT. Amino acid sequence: CASSTTSRQADTQYF.

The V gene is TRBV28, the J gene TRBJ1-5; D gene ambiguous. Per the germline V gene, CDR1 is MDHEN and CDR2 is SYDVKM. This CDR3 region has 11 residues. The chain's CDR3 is CVAGGNQPQHF. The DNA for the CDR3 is TGTGTCGCCGGGGGCAATCAGCCCCAGCATTTT.

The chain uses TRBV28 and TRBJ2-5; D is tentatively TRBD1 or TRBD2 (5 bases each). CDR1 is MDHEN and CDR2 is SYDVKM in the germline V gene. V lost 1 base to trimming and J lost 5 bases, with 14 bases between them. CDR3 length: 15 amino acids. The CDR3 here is CASSLLRGSVETQYF. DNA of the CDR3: TGTGCCAGCAGTTTATTAAGGGGTAGCGTGGAGACCCAGTACTTC.

CDR3 nucleotide sequence: TGTGCCAGCAGCCTCGTGGAGGGGCTTTTTTCTGGAAACACCATATATTTT. Its translation is CASSLVEGLFSGNTIYF. The chain uses TRBV5-5 and TRBJ1-3, with D possibly TRBD1 on 5 matching bases. V lost 4 bases, J lost 1 base, and 18 bases lay in between. Germline V lookup: CDR1 SGHKS, CDR2 YYEKEE (reference sequence). There are 17 residues in the CDR3.

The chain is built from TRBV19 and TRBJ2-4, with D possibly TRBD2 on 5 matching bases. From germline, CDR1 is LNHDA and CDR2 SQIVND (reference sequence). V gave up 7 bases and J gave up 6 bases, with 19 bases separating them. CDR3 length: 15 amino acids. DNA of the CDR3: TGTGCCAGTATGCCGACGATCTCCAGCGGAAACATTCAGTACTTC. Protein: CASMPTISSGNIQYF.

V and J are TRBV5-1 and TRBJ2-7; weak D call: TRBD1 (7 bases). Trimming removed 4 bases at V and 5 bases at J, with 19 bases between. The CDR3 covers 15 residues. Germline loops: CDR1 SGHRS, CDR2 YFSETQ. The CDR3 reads CASSPSGQAGNEQYF. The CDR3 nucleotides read TGCGCCAGCAGCCCATCCGGACAGGCGGGGAACGAGCAGTACTTC. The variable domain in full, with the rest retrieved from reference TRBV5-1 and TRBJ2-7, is KAGVTQTPRYLIKTRGQQVTLSCSPISGHRSVSWYQQTPGQGLQFLFEYFSETQRNKGNFPGRFSGRQFSNSRSEMNVSTLELGDSALYLCASSPSGQAGNEQYFGPGTRLTVT.

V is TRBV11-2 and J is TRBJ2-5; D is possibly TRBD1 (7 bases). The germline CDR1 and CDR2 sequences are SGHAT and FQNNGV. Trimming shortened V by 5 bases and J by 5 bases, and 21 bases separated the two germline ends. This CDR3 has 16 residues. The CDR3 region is CASSAWDSEAGETQYF. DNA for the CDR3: TGTGCCAGCAGCGCCTGGGACAGTGAGGCGGGGGAGACCCAGTACTTC.

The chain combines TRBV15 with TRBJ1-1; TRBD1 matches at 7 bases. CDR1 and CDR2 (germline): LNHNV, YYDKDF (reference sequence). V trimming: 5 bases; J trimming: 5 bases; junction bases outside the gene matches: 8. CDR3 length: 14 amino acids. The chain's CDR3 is CATSLRTGLTEAFF. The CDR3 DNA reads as TGTGCCACCAGCCTACGGACAGGTCTGACTGAAGCTTTCTTT.

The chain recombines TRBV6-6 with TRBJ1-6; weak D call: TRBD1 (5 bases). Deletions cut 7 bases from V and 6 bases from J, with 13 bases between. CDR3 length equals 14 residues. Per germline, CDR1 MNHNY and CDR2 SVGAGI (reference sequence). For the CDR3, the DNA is TGTGCCAGCAACTTAAAGGGGCTTAATTCACCCCTCCACTTT. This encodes CASNLKGLNSPLHF.

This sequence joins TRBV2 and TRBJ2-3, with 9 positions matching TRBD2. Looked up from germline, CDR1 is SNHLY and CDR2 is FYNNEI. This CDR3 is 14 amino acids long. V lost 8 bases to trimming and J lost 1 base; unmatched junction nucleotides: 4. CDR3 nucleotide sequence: TGTGCCAGCGTAAGGACTAGCGGCACAGATACGCAGTATTTT. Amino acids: CASVRTSGTDTQYF.

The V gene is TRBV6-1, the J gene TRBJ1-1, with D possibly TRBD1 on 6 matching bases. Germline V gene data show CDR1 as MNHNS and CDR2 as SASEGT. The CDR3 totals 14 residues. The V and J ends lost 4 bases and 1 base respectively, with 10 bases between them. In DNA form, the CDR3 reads TGTGCCAGCAGTGTGTCACAGGGGAACACTGAAGCTTTCTTT. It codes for CASSVSQGNTEAFF.

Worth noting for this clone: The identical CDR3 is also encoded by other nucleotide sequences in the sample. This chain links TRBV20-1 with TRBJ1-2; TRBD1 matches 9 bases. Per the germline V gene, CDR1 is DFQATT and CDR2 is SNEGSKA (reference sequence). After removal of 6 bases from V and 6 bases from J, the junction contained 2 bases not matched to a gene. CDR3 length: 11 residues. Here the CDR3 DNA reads TGCAGTGCAAGGACAGGGGATGGCTACACCTTC. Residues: CSARTGDGYTF.

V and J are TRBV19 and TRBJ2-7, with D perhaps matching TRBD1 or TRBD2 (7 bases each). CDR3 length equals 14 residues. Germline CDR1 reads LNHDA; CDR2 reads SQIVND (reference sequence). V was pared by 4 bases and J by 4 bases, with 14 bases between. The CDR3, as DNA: TGTGCCAGTAGTAACCCAGGGGGGGCTTACGAGCAGTACTTC. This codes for CASSNPGGAYEQYF.

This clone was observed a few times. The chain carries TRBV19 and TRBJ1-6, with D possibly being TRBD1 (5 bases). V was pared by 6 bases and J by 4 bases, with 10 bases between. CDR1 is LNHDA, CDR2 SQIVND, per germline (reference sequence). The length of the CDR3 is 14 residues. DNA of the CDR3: TGTGCCAGTAGCAGTCACAGGTATAATTCACCCCTCCACTTT. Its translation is CASSSHRYNSPLHF.

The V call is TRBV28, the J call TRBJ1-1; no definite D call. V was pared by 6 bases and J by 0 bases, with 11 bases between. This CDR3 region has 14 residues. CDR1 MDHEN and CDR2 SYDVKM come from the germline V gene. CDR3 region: CASSTTRMNTEAFF. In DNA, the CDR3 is TGTGCCAGCAGCACCACCCGAATGAACACTGAAGCTTTCTTT. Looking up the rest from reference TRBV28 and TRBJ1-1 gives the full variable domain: DVKVTQSSRYLVKRTGEKVFLECVQDMDHENMFWYRQDPGLGLRLIYFSYDVKMKEKGDIPEGYSVSREKKERFSLILESASTNQTSMYLCASSTTRMNTEAFFGQGTRLTVV.

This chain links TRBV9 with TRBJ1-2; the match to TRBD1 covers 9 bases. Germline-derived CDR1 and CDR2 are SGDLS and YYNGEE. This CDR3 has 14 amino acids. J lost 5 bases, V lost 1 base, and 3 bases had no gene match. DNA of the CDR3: TGTGCCAGCAGCGTACAAGACAGGGGGTATGGCTACACCTTC. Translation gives CASSVQDRGYGYTF. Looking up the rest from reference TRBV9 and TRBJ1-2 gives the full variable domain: DSGVTQTPKHLITATGQRVTLRCSPRSGDLSVYWYQQSLDQGLQFLIQYYNGEERAKGNILERFSAQQFPDLHSELNLSSLELGDSALYFCASSVQDRGYGYTFGSGTRLTVV.

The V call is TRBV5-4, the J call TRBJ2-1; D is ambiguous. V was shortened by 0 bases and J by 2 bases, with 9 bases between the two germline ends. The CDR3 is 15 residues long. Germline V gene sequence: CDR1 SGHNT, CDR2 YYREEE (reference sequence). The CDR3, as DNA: TGTGCCAGCAGCTTGGGGGCAGGAACCTACAATGAGCAGTTCTTC. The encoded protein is CASSLGAGTYNEQFF. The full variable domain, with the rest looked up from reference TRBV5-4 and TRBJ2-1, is ETGVTQSPTHLIKTRGQQVTLRCSSQSGHNTVSWYQQALGQGPQFIFQYYREEENGRGNFPPRFSGLQFPNYSSELNVNALELDDSALYLCASSLGAGTYNEQFFGPGTRLTVL.

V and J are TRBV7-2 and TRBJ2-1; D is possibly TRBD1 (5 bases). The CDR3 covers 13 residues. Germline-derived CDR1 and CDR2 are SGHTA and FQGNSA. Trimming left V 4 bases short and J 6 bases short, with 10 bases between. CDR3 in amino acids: CASSYATGNEQFF. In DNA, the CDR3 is TGTGCCAGCAGCTACGCTACAGGCAATGAGCAGTTCTTC.

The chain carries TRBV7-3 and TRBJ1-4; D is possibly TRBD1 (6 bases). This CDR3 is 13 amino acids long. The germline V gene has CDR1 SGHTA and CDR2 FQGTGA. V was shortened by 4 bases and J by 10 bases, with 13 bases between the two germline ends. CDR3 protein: CASSSTGGGKLFF. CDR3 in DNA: TGTGCCAGCAGCTCGACAGGAGGAGGAAAACTGTTTTTT.

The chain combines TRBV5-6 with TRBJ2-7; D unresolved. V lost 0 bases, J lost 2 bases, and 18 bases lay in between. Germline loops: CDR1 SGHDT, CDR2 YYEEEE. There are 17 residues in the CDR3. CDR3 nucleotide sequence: TGTGCCAGCAGCTTGGGGCCTATTTTGACCTCTCCCTACGAGCAGTACTTC. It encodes CASSLGPILTSPYEQYF. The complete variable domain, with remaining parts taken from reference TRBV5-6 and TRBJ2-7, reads DAGVTQSPTHLIKTRGQQVTLRCSPKSGHDTVSWYQQALGQGPQFIFQYYEEEERQRGNFPDRFSGHQFPNYSSELNVNALLLGDSALYLCASSLGPILTSPYEQYFGPGTRLTVT.